The entry below gives a single TCR beta chain sequence along with its context. Its antigen remains unknown. The source of the sample is a study of graft-versus-host responses after intestinal transplantation. Study overall: Every recipient underwent anti-thymocyte globulin induction, then tacrolimus and steroids for roughly 3 years.

Graft-derived tissue was subjected to processing to liberate intraepithelial and lamina propria lymphocytes. General study results and limits: Detection of GvH clones occurred in recipient marrow, and some had their first appearance in ileum or blood. The study found high graft-versus-host to host-versus-graft clonal ratios in allografts of patients with graft-donor T cell macrochimerism.

TCRdb's copy holds only in-frame clones and misses some; the assay was immunoSEQ multiplex PCR. Of some 7,000 clones in the sample, about two thirds were seen once. This sequence was found in a human patient who received an intestinal transplant, so some T cells may come from the graft donor. Source: ileum tissue, taken approximately 55 days after transplant.

CDR3 sequence reads: CASSQYGVTGVLTGELFF. Here the CDR3 DNA reads TGTGCCAGCAGCCAATATGGGGTGACAGGGGTCTTAACCGGGGAGCTGTTTTTT. The chain is built from TRBV9 and TRBJ2-2; 8 positions match TRBD1. The CDR3 totals 18 residues. The ends lost 4 bases at V and 5 bases at J; junction bases unmatched: 16. CDR1 and CDR2 from the germline V gene are SGDLS and YYNGEE. The complete variable domain, with remaining parts taken from reference TRBV9 and TRBJ2-2, reads DSGVTQTPKHLITATGQRVTLRCSPRSGDLSVYWYQQSLDQGLQFLIQYYNGEERAKGNILERFSAQQFPDLHSELNLSSLELGDSALYFCASSQYGVTGVLTGELFFGEGSRLTVL.